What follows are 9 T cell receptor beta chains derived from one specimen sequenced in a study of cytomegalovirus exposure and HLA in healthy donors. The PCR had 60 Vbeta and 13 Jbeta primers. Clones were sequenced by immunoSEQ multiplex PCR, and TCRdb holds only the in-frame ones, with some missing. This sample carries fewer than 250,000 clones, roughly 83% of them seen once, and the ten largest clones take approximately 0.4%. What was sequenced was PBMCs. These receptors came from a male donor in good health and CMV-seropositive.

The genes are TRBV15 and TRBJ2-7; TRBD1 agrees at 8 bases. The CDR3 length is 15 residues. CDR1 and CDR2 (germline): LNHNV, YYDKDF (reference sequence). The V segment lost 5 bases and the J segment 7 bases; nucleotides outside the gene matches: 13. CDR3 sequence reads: CATSPTRGQVWEQYF. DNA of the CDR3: TGTGCCACCAGCCCAACCCGGGGACAGGTGTGGGAGCAGTACTTC. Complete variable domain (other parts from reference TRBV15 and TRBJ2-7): DAMVIQNPRYQVTQFGKPVTLSCSQTLNHNVMYWYQQKSSQAPKLLFHYYDKDFNNEADTPDNFQSRRPNTSFCFLDIRSPGLGDTAMYLCATSPTRGQVWEQYFGPGTRLTVT.

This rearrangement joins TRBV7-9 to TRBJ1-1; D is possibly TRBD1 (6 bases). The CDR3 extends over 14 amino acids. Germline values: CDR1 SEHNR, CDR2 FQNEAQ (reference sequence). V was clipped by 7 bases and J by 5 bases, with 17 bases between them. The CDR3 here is CASTLGTGTTEAFF. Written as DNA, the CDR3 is TGTGCCAGCACCCTAGGTACAGGGACAACTGAAGCTTTCTTT.

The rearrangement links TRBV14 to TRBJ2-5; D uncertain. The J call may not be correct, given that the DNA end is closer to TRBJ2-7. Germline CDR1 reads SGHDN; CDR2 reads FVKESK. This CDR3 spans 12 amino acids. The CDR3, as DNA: TGTGCCAGCAGCCTCAACCTATACGAGCAGTACTTC. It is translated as CASSLNLYEQYF.

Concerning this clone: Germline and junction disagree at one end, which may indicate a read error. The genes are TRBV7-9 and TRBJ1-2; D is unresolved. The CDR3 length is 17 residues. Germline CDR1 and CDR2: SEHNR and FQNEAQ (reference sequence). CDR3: CSSSLSEGKGANYGYTF. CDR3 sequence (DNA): TGTTCCAGCAGCTTGTCAGAGGGCAAGGGAGCTAACTATGGCTACACCTTC. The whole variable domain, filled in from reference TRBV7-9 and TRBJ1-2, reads DTGVSQNPRHKITKRGQNVTFRCDPISEHNRLYWYRQTLGQGPEFLTYFQNEAQLEKSRLLSDRFSAERPKGSFSTLEIQRTEQGDSAMYLCSSSLSEGKGANYGYTFGSGTRLTVV.

This CDR3 reads CASSPLGTDTTEAFF. CDR3 nucleotide sequence: TGTGCCAGCAGCCCTCTAGGGACAGACACCACTGAAGCTTTCTTT. J is TRBJ1-1 and V is TRBV9; 7 nucleotides align to TRBD1. This CDR3 is 15 amino acids long. Germline V lookup: CDR1 SGDLS, CDR2 YYNGEE. V lost 4 bases to trimming and J lost 4 bases; unmatched junction nucleotides: 10.

CDR3 nucleotides: TGTGCCAGCAGCCACAGGACAGGGGGAATCTATGGCTACACCTTC. Translating gives CASSHRTGGIYGYTF. J is TRBJ1-2 and V is TRBV7-2; 10 nucleotides align to TRBD1. V lost 5 bases, J lost 4 bases, and 7 bases stayed unmatched. Germline V gene lookup returns CDR1 SGHTA and CDR2 FQGNSA. The CDR3 is made up of 15 amino acids.

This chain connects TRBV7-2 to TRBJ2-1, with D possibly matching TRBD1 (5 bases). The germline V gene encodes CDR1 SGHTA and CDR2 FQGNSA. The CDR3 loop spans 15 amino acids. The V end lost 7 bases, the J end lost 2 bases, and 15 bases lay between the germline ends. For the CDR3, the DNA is TGTGCCAGCACCTTCGAAGGGGCCGCCTACAATGAGCAGTTCTTC. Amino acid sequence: CASTFEGAAYNEQFF.

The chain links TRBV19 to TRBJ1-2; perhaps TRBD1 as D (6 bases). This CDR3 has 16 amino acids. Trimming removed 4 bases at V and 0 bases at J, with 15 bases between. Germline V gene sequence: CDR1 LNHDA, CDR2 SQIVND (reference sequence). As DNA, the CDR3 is TGTGCCAGTAGTAGGTTACAGGGCCTAACTAACTATGGCTACACCTTC. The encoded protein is CASSRLQGLTNYGYTF.

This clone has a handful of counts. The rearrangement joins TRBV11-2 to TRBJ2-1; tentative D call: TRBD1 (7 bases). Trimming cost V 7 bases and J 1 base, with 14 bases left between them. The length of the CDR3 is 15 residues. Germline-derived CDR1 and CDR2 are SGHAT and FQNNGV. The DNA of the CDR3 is TGTGCCAGCACCAGGGGGGATTTATCCTACAATGAGCAGTTCTTC. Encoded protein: CASTRGDLSYNEQFF.